This T cell receptor (beta chain) appears in the sequencing data of a study of T cell responses to AZD1222 COVID-19 vaccine. From germline, CDR1 is MDHEN and CDR2 SYDVKM. The CDR3 has 17 residues. Trimming removed 8 bases from V and 4 bases from J; junction bases left unmatched: 13. Pooled samples include second doses given at about 4 or 12 weeks. Generated by immunoSEQ multiplex PCR, the TCRdb table keeps only in-frame clones and is missing some. The data show 150,000 to 200,000 clones, approximately 90% seen once. The sequence came from an adult who received the AZD1222 COVID-19 vaccine. Source: peripheral blood, taken 28 days after the second AZD1222 dose. The chain employs TRBV28 and TRBJ1-5; TRBD1 agrees at 11 bases. CDR3 sequence: CASLRDRGNIGNQPQHF. The CDR3 coding sequence is TGTGCCAGCCTCCGGGACAGGGGGAATATTGGGAATCAGCCCCAGCATTTT.